The 27 T cell receptor beta chains reported below all come from one sample, sequenced in a study of CD4+ T cells in melanoma. Some clones are missing from TCRdb's copy, which holds only in-frame ones; the method was immunoSEQ multiplex PCR. The sample contains around 55,000 clones, about 72% of which appear only once. Sequenced input: tumor tissue. The receptors originated from a human donor with melanoma.

V usage is TRBV5-6 and J usage is TRBJ2-3, with D unresolved. Between the trimmed V and J ends, which lost 4 bases and 0 bases, there was a span of 15 bases. This CDR3 has 16 amino acids. Germline V lookup: CDR1 SGHDT, CDR2 YYEEEE. The chain's CDR3 is CASSPLHESSTDTQYF. The CDR3 DNA follows: TGTGCCAGCAGCCCACTCCACGAGTCTAGCACAGATACGCAGTATTTT.

This clone was found many times. This rearrangement joins TRBV4-2 to TRBJ2-1; tentatively, D is TRBD2 (5 bases). V shed 4 bases and J shed 3 bases, with 10 bases lying between them. This CDR3 is 14 amino acids long. CDR1 and CDR2 (germline): LGHNA, YNFKEQ. The CDR3 DNA reads as TGTGCCAGCAGCCCCCAACGGGGCTACAATGAGCAGTTCTTC. Its translation: CASSPQRGYNEQFF.

This clone is classed as medium-sized. The chain couples TRBV19 to TRBJ1-5, with D maybe TRBD1 (6 bases). V shed 0 bases and J shed 5 bases, with 14 bases lying between them. CDR1 and CDR2 from the germline V gene are LNHDA and SQIVND (reference sequence). This CDR3 has 16 residues. The chain's CDR3 is CASSIDLVTGDQPQHF. The DNA of the CDR3 is TGTGCCAGTAGTATAGATCTGGTGACAGGTGATCAGCCCCAGCATTTT. Drawing the rest from reference TRBV19 and TRBJ1-5, the complete variable domain is DGGITQSPKYLFRKEGQNVTLSCEQNLNHDAMYWYRQDPGQGLRLIYYSQIVNDFQKGDIAEGYSVSREKKESFPLTVTSAQKNPTAFYLCASSIDLVTGDQPQHFGDGTRLSIL.

This clone was picked up one time. J is TRBJ2-7 and V is TRBV4-3, with a tentative D call TRBD2 (6 bases). Between the trimmed V and J ends, which lost 3 bases and 6 bases, there was a span of 12 bases. The CDR3 extends over 13 amino acids. Looked up from germline, CDR1 is LGHNA and CDR2 is YSLEER. CDR3 nucleotides: TGCGCCAGCAGCCAGAGTCTAGCGAGCGAGCAGTACTTC. Its translation: CASSQSLASEQYF.

This clone was observed once. V gene TRBV6-5 combines with J gene TRBJ1-2; TRBD1 agrees at 9 bases. Germline CDR1 MNHEY, CDR2 SVGAGI. The CDR3 length is 15 residues. The V segment lost 6 bases and the J segment 3 bases; nucleotides outside the gene matches: 8. CDR3 residues: CASSPGTGSYYGYTF. The CDR3 bases are TGTGCCAGCAGCCCAGGGACAGGGTCTTACTATGGCTACACCTTC.

V is TRBV5-4 and J is TRBJ2-1, with 10 bases that match TRBD1. Germline CDR1 SGHNT, CDR2 YYREEE (reference sequence). After removal of 4 bases from V and 0 bases from J, the junction contained 7 bases not matched to a gene. The CDR3 has 17 amino acids. CDR3 residues: CASSAPGQGFSYNEQFF. The CDR3 nucleotides read TGTGCCAGCAGCGCACCGGGACAGGGGTTCTCCTACAATGAGCAGTTCTTC.

V usage is TRBV5-4 and J usage is TRBJ1-1, with a possible D match to TRBD1 (6 bases). Trimming took 3 bases from V and 3 from J, leaving 9 bases between them. Germline V lookup: CDR1 SGHNT, CDR2 YYREEE (reference sequence). The CDR3 contains 13 residues. The CDR3 DNA reads as TGTGCCAGCAGCTCCTACAGGGACACTGAAGCTTTCTTT. It translates to CASSSYRDTEAFF.

This clone was observed once. The rearrangement links TRBV4-3 to TRBJ1-6, with D perhaps matching TRBD1 (5 bases). The CDR3 loop spans 16 amino acids. Trimming stripped 1 base from V and 7 bases from J, with 14 bases between. Germline V gives CDR1 LGHNA, CDR2 YSLEER. CDR3: CASSQGTPETNSPLHF. Here the CDR3 DNA reads TGCGCCAGCAGCCAAGGGACACCAGAAACCAATTCACCCCTCCACTTT.

The gene calls are TRBV6-5 and TRBJ1-6; maybe TRBD1 (5 bases). CDR1 MNHEY and CDR2 SVGAGI come from the germline V gene. Trimming removed 3 bases at V and 9 bases at J, with 15 bases between. The CDR3 is made up of 15 amino acids. The CDR3 nucleotides read TGTGCCAGCAGTTATGACGGGACTGGCCTTTCACCCCTCCACTTT. It translates to CASSYDGTGLSPLHF.

This clone is deemed medium-sized (0.01 to 0.1%). The rearrangement links TRBV28 to TRBJ1-2, with 9 bases fitting TRBD1. This CDR3 is built from 17 residues. The junction had 10 bases not matched to a gene; V was cut back by 5 bases and J by 0 bases. The V gene's germline CDR1 is MDHEN and CDR2 SYDVKM. The CDR3 coding sequence is TGTGCCAGCAGTATAGGGACAGGGCTCTTAGCTAACTATGGCTACACCTTC. It translates to CASSIGTGLLANYGYTF.

The J gene is TRBJ2-3, the V gene TRBV13; 9 bases are a match to TRBD2. With 5 bases clipped from V and 3 bases from J, the junction kept 6 bases outside the gene matches. Germline CDR1 PRHDT, CDR2 FYEKMQ (reference sequence). CDR3 length: 15 residues. CDR3 amino acids: CASSPRLAVTDTQYF. CDR3 in DNA: TGTGCCAGCAGCCCCCGACTAGCGGTGACAGATACGCAGTATTTT.

Sample share makes this clone medium-sized. The chain carries TRBV9 and TRBJ1-6, with 8 bases fitting TRBD1. This CDR3 has 16 amino acids. V was pared by 3 bases and J by 9 bases, with 11 bases of the junction left unmatched. In germline, CDR1 is SGDLS, CDR2 YYNGEE. The CDR3 sequence is CASSASTGVGPSPLHF. CDR3 sequence (DNA): TGTGCCAGCAGCGCGTCGACAGGGGTCGGTCCTTCACCCCTCCACTTT.

This clone was detected many times. The CDR3 sequence is CASSETSGAGETQYF. The DNA for the CDR3 is TGTGCCAGCAGCGAAACTAGCGGGGCGGGCGAGACCCAGTACTTC. The chain carries TRBV9 and TRBJ2-5, with 10 bases aligning to TRBD2. From germline, CDR1 is SGDLS and CDR2 YYNGEE. Trimming took 3 bases from V and 5 from J; bases not matched to a gene: 7. The length of the CDR3 is 15 residues.

The rearrangement joins TRBV4-1 to TRBJ1-4; D is ambiguous. CDR3 length equals 16 residues. Germline V lookup: CDR1 MGHRA, CDR2 YSYEKL. V was cut by 0 bases and J by 4 bases, with 12 bases left in between. The CDR3: CASSQEMAALNEKLFF. CDR3 in DNA: TGCGCCAGCAGCCAAGAGATGGCAGCCCTTAATGAAAAACTGTTTTTT.

The J gene is TRBJ2-7, the V gene TRBV27, with TRBD2 matching over 8 bases. Unmatched junction bases numbered 2, after V lost 7 bases and J lost 3 bases. The CDR3 totals 12 residues. The germline CDR1 and CDR2 sequences are MNHEY and SMNVEV (reference sequence). CDR3 sequence (DNA): TGTGCCAGCACCAGCGGGGGCTACGAGCAGTACTTC. Its translation is CASTSGGYEQYF.

This clone showed up many times. V usage is TRBV27 and J usage is TRBJ2-7, with 12 bases lining up with TRBD2. The V gene's germline CDR1 is MNHEY and CDR2 SMNVEV (reference sequence). V shed 5 bases and J 0 bases; nucleotides not matched to a gene: 5. This CDR3 is 16 amino acids long. CDR3 amino acids: CASSPTSGGISYEQYF. CDR3 nucleotides: TGTGCCAGCAGTCCGACTAGCGGGGGAATCTCCTACGAGCAGTACTTC.

J is TRBJ1-1 and V is TRBV5-1; the D gene is possibly TRBD1 (5 bases). V was trimmed by 0 bases and J by 4 bases, leaving 10 bases between them. The CDR3 is 14 residues long. Germline V gives CDR1 SGHRS, CDR2 YFSETQ. The CDR3 nucleotides are TGCGCCAGCAGCTTGGATCGGGGGAGCACTGAAGCTTTCTTT. It encodes CASSLDRGSTEAFF.

The chain combines TRBV11-2 with TRBJ1-1; D remains unclear. Trimming left V 3 bases short and J 4 bases short, with 9 bases between. Germline CDR1 SGHAT, CDR2 FQNNGV. The CDR3 sequence is 13 residues long. The CDR3 protein is CASSFGEFTEAFF. DNA of the CDR3: TGTGCCAGCAGCTTCGGGGAGTTCACTGAAGCTTTCTTT.

This clone was seen a handful of times. The rearrangement uses TRBV4-1 and TRBJ2-1; unclear D gene. Looked up from germline, CDR1 is MGHRA and CDR2 is YSYEKL. V was trimmed by 0 bases and J by 0 bases, leaving 9 bases between them. CDR3 size: 16 residues. This CDR3 is CASSQEDRSSYNEQFF. In nucleotides, the CDR3 is TGCGCCAGCAGCCAAGAAGACCGGAGCTCCTACAATGAGCAGTTCTTC.

This clone has only a few counts. The chain has TRBV10-3 and TRBJ1-5; D possibly corresponds to TRBD1 (5 bases). V was clipped by 9 bases and J by 1 base, with 16 bases between them. From germline, CDR1 is ENHRY and CDR2 SYGVKD. The CDR3 totals 15 residues. Here the CDR3 reads CAISQGLESNQPQHF. CDR3 DNA sequence: TGTGCCATTTCTCAGGGATTGGAAAGCAATCAGCCCCAGCATTTT.

This clone was counted between two and nine times. The chain joins TRBV28 to TRBJ2-1, with D maybe TRBD2 (6 bases). Germline CDR1 reads MDHEN; CDR2 reads SYDVKM. V lost 5 bases, J lost 4 bases, and 18 bases lay in between. There are 16 residues in the CDR3. CDR3 DNA sequence: TGTGCCAGCAGTGAATTAGCGGCGAGGGGTTACAATGAGCAGTTCTTC. Translating it yields CASSELAARGYNEQFF.

The V call is TRBV5-6, the J call TRBJ2-7, with 9 bases aligning to TRBD1. V lost 2 bases to trimming and J lost 6 bases; unmatched junction nucleotides: 6. Per germline, CDR1 SGHDT and CDR2 YYEEEE. The CDR3 spans 14 residues. In DNA, the CDR3 is TGTGCCAGCAGCTTTGGGACAGGGCGGAGCGAGCAGTACTTC. Its protein is CASSFGTGRSEQYF.

A few counts support this clone. This CDR3 is also generated by other DNA sequences in the sample. This chain joins TRBV6-5 and TRBJ2-7; D is perhaps TRBD2 (6 bases). The CDR3 is 12 amino acids. The V and J ends lost 2 bases and 5 bases respectively, with 7 bases between them. Germline V gene lookup returns CDR1 MNHEY and CDR2 SVGAGI. The CDR3 region is CASSYGGNEQYF. CDR3 DNA: TGTGCCAGCAGTTACGGGGGGAACGAGCAGTACTTC.

V gene TRBV7-2 combines with J gene TRBJ1-2; D is unresolved. The CDR3 is 14 residues long. With 1 base removed from V and 3 bases from J, the gap between germline ends came to 9 bases. CDR1 and CDR2 from the germline V gene are SGHTA and FQGNSA. For the CDR3, the DNA is TGTGCCAGCAGCTTAGACGGCACCTACTATGGCTACACCTTC. This gives the protein CASSLDGTYYGYTF.

This clone has more than one count but fewer than ten. The V call is TRBV5-4, the J call TRBJ1-2, with D maybe TRBD1 (5 bases). Trimming stripped 10 bases from V and 8 bases from J, with 27 bases between. Germline V gene data show CDR1 as SGHNT and CDR2 as YYREEE (reference sequence). The CDR3 has 15 amino acids. CDR3 bases: TGTGCCTACAGCGAGGGGCGCGGCGGCCTAAGAGGCTACACCTTC. The encoded protein is CAYSEGRGGLRGYTF.

This clone was seen repeatedly, ten times or more. The chain has TRBV4-1 and TRBJ1-4; no reliable D call. V lost 3 bases to trimming and J lost 8 bases, with 13 bases between them. The germline V gene encodes CDR1 MGHRA and CDR2 YSYEKL. The CDR3 runs 14 residues. CDR3 amino acids: CASSHPGLKEKLFF. The DNA for the CDR3 is TGCGCCAGCAGCCACCCGGGTCTGAAGGAAAAACTGTTTTTT.

This clone was counted only a few times. The V gene is TRBV6-5, the J gene TRBJ1-4, with 7 bases fitting TRBD1. The CDR3 is 15 amino acids. CDR1 is MNHEY and CDR2 is SVGAGI in the germline V gene. J was trimmed by 5 bases and V by 4 bases; bases with no gene match: 7. The CDR3 sequence: CASSSPGTENEKLFF. The CDR3, as DNA: TGTGCCAGCAGTTCCCCCGGGACAGAGAATGAAAAACTGTTTTTT.